This T cell receptor (beta chain) was sequenced during a study of vaccination and CD4 T cells after COVID-19. Turning to the study itself: Convalescent patients gave post-COVID blood a median about 110 days post-diagnosis, range 35 to 161. A median of around 70 days (range 14 to 241) separated dose two from the taking of post-vaccine samples. The peptides that stimulated the cells were overlapping spike peptides from SARS-CoV-2, HCoV-NL63, HCoV-OC43 and HCoV-229E.

Cultured CD4+ T-cell DNA underwent Oncomine TCR Beta short-read sequencing. Each CDR3 protein gets one entry after TCRdb re-called the PCR reads with MiXCR. Among about 14,000 distinct CDR3 sequences, roughly three fifths were seen once, and the ten largest hold approximately 13%. This clonotype was seen more than once but under ten times. Its target is unknown. Noted treatment: roughly nine-day PBMC culture with coronavirus spike peptide pools or control peptides (ViraFEST assay). Overall study findings and caveats: The median number of SARS-CoV-2-reactive clonotypes increased from roughly 21 to 40, a change that did not reach significance.

This CDR3 region has 16 residues. Germline V lookup: CDR1 SNHLY, CDR2 FYNNEI. Trimming shortened V by 3 bases and J by 0 bases, and 14 bases separated the two germline ends. The sample consisted of CD4+ T cells from blood, cultured in vitro. The receptor was isolated from a human donor who had recovered from COVID-19. The chain joins TRBV2 to TRBJ2-5, with D perhaps TRBD1 (5 bases). The DNA of the CDR3 is TGTGCCAGCAGTGACCGGACACGGGTGTACCAAGAGACCCAGTACTTC. This sequence encodes CASSDRTRVYQETQYF.